The 13 T cell receptor beta chains presented below share a single source sample, sequenced in a study of T-cell memory formation after mild COVID-19. TCRdb analysed the 5' RACE reads with MiXCR anew, one entry per CDR3 protein. The data show more than 400,000 distinct CDR3 sequences, 15% to 20% seen once. Sequenced material: PBMCs or a T cell subset sorted from them (not recorded which). Receptors were obtained from an adult woman who had mild COVID-19 (a few samples of this study predate the infection). Cell type and time point are not known.

This chain's CDR3 is CASSQDLRGHRGYTF. CDR3 in DNA: TGTGCCAGCAGCCAAGATCTGAGGGGGCATCGTGGCTACACCTTC. J is TRBJ1-2 and V is TRBV3-1, with 7 bases identical to TRBD1. V trimming: 0 bases; J trimming: 7 bases; junction bases outside the gene matches: 8. The CDR3 contains 15 residues. CDR1 and CDR2 (germline): LGHDT, YNNKEL (reference sequence).

This clonotype showed up just a few times. This chain connects TRBV12-3 or TRBV12-4 to TRBJ2-1; 8 bases match TRBD2. The CDR3 length is 14 residues. J gave up 12 bases and V 8 bases, and 15 bases lay outside the gene matches. CDR3 loop: CASGREDLMVGQFF. The CDR3 DNA follows: TGTGCCAGCGGGCGGGAGGACCTTATGGTGGGGCAGTTCTTC.

The chain joins TRBV20-1 to TRBJ1-2; TRBD1 matches at 10 bases. This CDR3 spans 14 amino acids. With 5 bases clipped from V and 7 bases from J, the junction kept 10 bases outside the gene matches. Per the germline V gene, CDR1 is DFQATT and CDR2 is SNEGSKA (reference sequence). CDR3 sequence: CSAGGQGSPGGYTF. In DNA form, the CDR3 reads TGCAGTGCTGGGGGACAGGGGTCGCCGGGTGGCTACACCTTC.

The chain joins TRBV12-3 or TRBV12-4 to TRBJ1-2, with 7 bases aligning to TRBD1. V dropped 6 bases and J dropped 6; count of bases not matched to a gene: 16. This CDR3 contains 16 residues. The DNA of the CDR3 is TGTGCCAGCAGCCCAACCCGACAGGGTGTTCTAGATGGCTACACCTTC. Translated, it gives CASSPTRQGVLDGYTF.

This clonotype showed up just a few times. The CDR3 region is CAWGAGGNQPQHF. The CDR3 DNA sequence: TGTGCCTGGGGAGCTGGGGGTAATCAGCCCCAGCATTTT. This chain connects TRBV30 to TRBJ1-5, with TRBD1 as a possible D gene (5 bases). Germline-derived CDR1 and CDR2 are GTSNPN and SVGIG (reference sequence). V was pared by 5 bases and J by 4 bases, with 12 bases between. This CDR3 has 13 amino acids.

In this sample, this clonotype turned up a few times. The chain employs TRBV27 and TRBJ2-1; D not certain. Germline V gives CDR1 MNHEY, CDR2 SMNVEV (reference sequence). This CDR3 comprises 14 residues. The V gene lost 1 base and the J gene lost 4 bases, with 8 bases spanning the gap. In nucleotides, the CDR3 is TGTGCCAGCAGTTTATTTTCACAATACAATGAGCAGTTCTTC. It translates to CASSLFSQYNEQFF.

This clonotype occurred a few times. The chain combines TRBV3-1 with TRBJ2-5, with 12 bases matching TRBD2. Per germline, CDR1 LGHDT and CDR2 YNNKEL (reference sequence). Trimming cost V 1 base and J 1 base; bases outside gene matches: 1. CDR3 length: 16 residues. In DNA form, the CDR3 reads TGTGCCAGCAGCCAAGCTAGCGGGGGGGCCCAAGAGACCCAGTACTTC. This gives the protein CASSQASGGAQETQYF.

This clonotype was counted a few times. The rearrangement joins TRBV24-1 to TRBJ2-6; D may correspond to TRBD1 or TRBD2 (5 bases each). Germline V gives CDR1 KGHDR, CDR2 SFDVKD. This CDR3 is 17 amino acids long. V lost 4 bases and J 1 base, leaving 13 bases between the germline ends. Written as DNA, the CDR3 is TGTGCCACCAGTGAGCCGGGACCGATGTCTGGGGCCAACGTCCTGACTTTC. Amino acid sequence: CATSEPGPMSGANVLTF.

This clonotype was recorded many times. CDR3 residues: CASSSGTATSGTQYF. CDR3 bases: TGTGCCAGCAGCTCCGGGACAGCCACGTCGGGGACCCAGTACTTC. The V and J genes are TRBV5-5 and TRBJ2-5; 7 bases line up with TRBD1. The V segment lost 3 bases and the J segment 7 bases; nucleotides outside the gene matches: 12. CDR3 length equals 15 residues. The germline V gene encodes CDR1 SGHKS and CDR2 YYEKEE (reference sequence).

This clonotype was counted a few times. The V gene is TRBV20-1, the J gene TRBJ2-7, with 13 bases identical to TRBD2. CDR1 and CDR2 from the germline V gene are DFQATT and SNEGSKA (reference sequence). With V trimmed by 3 bases and J by 3 bases, 14 bases remained unmatched. This CDR3 comprises 18 residues. The CDR3 is CSASPDTYGLAGDYEQYF. CDR3 DNA: TGCAGTGCTAGTCCCGACACCTATGGACTAGCGGGAGACTACGAGCAGTACTTC.

This clonotype was found many times. The V gene is TRBV27, the J gene TRBJ1-1; TRBD1 matches 7 bases. The CDR3 is 15 residues long. With 5 bases clipped from V and 10 bases from J, the junction kept 16 bases outside the gene matches. The V gene's germline CDR1 is MNHEY and CDR2 SMNVEV (reference sequence). The CDR3, as DNA: TGTGCCAGCAGTCCCGCCCAACCTACAGGGGCGCGAGCTTTCTTT. Translated, it gives CASSPAQPTGARAFF.

This clonotype showed up just a few times. V and J are TRBV5-1 and TRBJ2-7; possible D gene TRBD1, 6 bases. CDR3 length: 13 amino acids. Trimming left V 6 bases short and J 5 bases short, with 15 bases between. CDR1 and CDR2 from the germline V gene are SGHRS and YFSETQ. The CDR3 DNA is TGCGCCAGCAAGGAACAGGGCGCGCACGAGCAGTACTTC. It encodes CASKEQGAHEQYF. The variable domain in full, completed from reference TRBV5-1 and TRBJ2-7, reads KAGVTQTPRYLIKTRGQQVTLSCSPISGHRSVSWYQQTPGQGLQFLFEYFSETQRNKGNFPGRFSGRQFSNSRSEMNVSTLELGDSALYLCASKEQGAHEQYFGPGTRLTVT.

There are a few counts of this clonotype. The chain carries TRBV3-1 and TRBJ2-3, with 7 bases matching TRBD2. Germline CDR1 is LGHDT and CDR2 is YNNKEL (reference sequence). This CDR3 spans 14 amino acids. The V gene end was trimmed by 3 bases and the J gene end by 4 bases; junction bases not matched to a gene: 4. CDR3 coding DNA: TGTGCCAGCAGCCAGGGAGGACTAGCAGATACGCAGTATTTT. This gives the protein CASSQGGLADTQYF.